This T cell receptor beta chain was identified in a study of blood T cells in healthy people across ages. Notes on the study in general: In older individuals, TCR beta diversity per million T cells was lower, falling roughly linearly with age.

Primed by a sample-barcoded 5' primer and a J-beta primer mix, a second PCR proceeded for 7 to 11 cycles. Using its own MiXCR run on the 5' RACE reads, TCRdb lists one record per CDR3 protein. The top ten hold 20% to 30% of the sample, which has hundreds of thousands of distinct CDR3 sequences, more than 55% seen once. As regards this clonotype: Its antigen remains unknown.

Trimming took 5 bases from V and 5 from J; bases not matched to a gene: 7. This CDR3 is built from 16 residues. This receptor was obtained from a man aged 40-49 years in good health. The V call is TRBV12-3 or TRBV12-4, the J call TRBJ2-1, with 12 positions matching TRBD2. Specimen: blood. The CDR3 DNA reads as TGTGCCAGCAGTCGTCGGACTAGCGGGGCGCACAATGAGCAGTTCTTC. Protein: CASSRRTSGAHNEQFF.